The subject of this entry is one T cell receptor beta chain. These data are taken from a study of blood T cell repertoires in COVID-19. Produced via immunoSEQ multiplex PCR; TCRdb's table is partial and in-frame only. Among some 45,000 clones listed, 80% to 90% were seen once. Germline-derived CDR1 and CDR2 are SGHTA and FQGTGA. The CDR3 is 17 amino acids. The ends lost 0 bases at V and 5 bases at J; junction bases unmatched: 3. V and J are TRBV7-3 and TRBJ2-2; 13 bases align to TRBD2. Specimen: peripheral blood. The clonotype originates from a man in his 60s with active COVID-19. In nucleotides, the CDR3 is TGTGCCAGCAGCTTAACTCTGACTAGCGGGAGGACCGGGGAGCTGTTTTTT. As protein: CASSLTLTSGRTGELFF.